The 7 T cell receptor beta chains below were found in one sample sequenced in a study of beta chain features in type 1 diabetes. What was sequenced were expressed TCRB transcripts, since all of the isolated RNA had been reverse transcribed. The repertoire was sequenced with immunoSEQ multiplex PCR; TCRdb's copy has only in-frame clones and lacks some. The table has around 300,000 clones, 12% to 15% seen once. The material sequenced was central memory CD4+ T cells from blood. The receptors shown here come from a man between 25 and 39 years old in good health.

Details on this clone: In the same sample, other DNA sequences code for this CDR3. The genes are TRBV9 and TRBJ1-1; D perhaps matches TRBD1 (5 bases). Trimming took off 0 bases at V and 2 bases at J, with 8 bases between the two ends. The CDR3 has 14 residues. The germline CDR1 and CDR2 sequences are SGDLS and YYNGEE. This CDR3 reads CASSVGRGNTEAFF. The CDR3 nucleotides are TGTGCCAGCAGCGTAGGTAGGGGTAACACTGAAGCTTTCTTT.

This clone was observed a few times. Other nucleotide sequences in the sample specify the same CDR3. The V and J genes are TRBV30 and TRBJ2-3, with D possibly matching TRBD2 (5 bases). The CDR3 extends over 13 amino acids. Germline CDR1 and CDR2: GTSNPN and SVGIG (reference sequence). Trimming removed 0 bases at V and 5 bases at J, with 9 bases between. The CDR3 sequence is CAWSVRARDTQYF. CDR3 coding DNA: TGTGCCTGGAGTGTGAGGGCGCGAGATACGCAGTATTTT.

This rearrangement joins TRBV6-5 to TRBJ2-1, with TRBD2 identical over 12 bases. The CDR3 is 11 residues long. CDR1 and CDR2 (germline): MNHEY, SVGAGI. V lost 6 bases and J lost 15; bases outside the gene matches: 3. The CDR3: CASSSTSGGFF. CDR3 coding DNA: TGTGCCAGCAGCTCGACTAGCGGGGGGTTCTTC.

This clone was counted between two and nine times. The chain uses TRBV6-1 and TRBJ1-6; D gene uncertain. From germline, CDR1 is MNHNS and CDR2 SASEGT. Between the trimmed V and J ends, which lost 2 bases and 1 base, there was a span of 6 bases. This CDR3 contains 15 residues. CDR3 sequence (DNA): TGTGCCAGCAGTGAAATTGGGTCCTATAATTCACCCCTCCACTTT. This codes for CASSEIGSYNSPLHF.

This clone was seen at least ten times. The rearrangement uses TRBV6-1 and TRBJ2-7; TRBD1 matches 8 bases. V lost 8 bases, J lost 4 bases, and 7 bases stayed unmatched. Per the germline V gene, CDR1 is MNHNS and CDR2 is SASEGT. The CDR3 runs 13 residues. CDR3: CASGQGEGYEQYV. Written as DNA, the CDR3 is TGTGCCAGCGGACAGGGTGAAGGGTACGAGCAGTACGTC.

This chain uses TRBV19 with TRBJ1-2, with D perhaps TRBD1 (5 bases). This CDR3 region has 14 residues. Germline V gene sequence: CDR1 LNHDA, CDR2 SQIVND (reference sequence). The V end lost 5 bases, the J end lost 5 bases, and 15 bases lay between the germline ends. CDR3 bases: TGTGCCAGTAGTCCCCAACGGGGGAGGTATGGCTACACCTTC. The encoded protein is CASSPQRGRYGYTF.

The chain is built from TRBV6-1 and TRBJ2-6; 10 bases are a match to TRBD1. V shed 1 base and J 2 bases; nucleotides not matched to a gene: 5. The CDR3 extends over 18 amino acids. Germline loops: CDR1 MNHNS, CDR2 SASEGT. As DNA, the CDR3 is TGTGCCAGCAGTGAAGTTTTCGGGACAGGGGCTGGGGCCAACGTCCTGACTTTC. Its translation is CASSEVFGTGAGANVLTF.